This T cell receptor beta chain is from a study of blood T cell repertoires in COVID-19. On the study more broadly: Samples taken during acute and convalescent COVID-19 were collected in the United States, Italy and Spain. From T cells, B-cell-depleted T cells, or PBMCs came the material, which was cDNA or gDNA.

The germline CDR1 and CDR2 sequences are LNHDA and SQIVND (reference sequence). This CDR3 is built from 16 residues. The ends lost 6 bases at V and 5 bases at J; junction bases unmatched: 7. The protocol was immunoSEQ multiplex PCR, while the TCRdb copy is restricted to in-frame clones and leaves out a portion. The sample includes some 29,000 clones, less than 80% of them seen just once. Source material: peripheral blood. The TCR comes from a man between 65 and 80 years old with acute or convalescent COVID-19. V and J are TRBV19 and TRBJ2-5; 15 bases align to TRBD2. The CDR3 region has the DNA TGTGCCAGTAGCGATTCAGGACTAGCGGGAGGGGAGACCCAGTACTTC. Its translation: CASSDSGLAGGETQYF.